This T cell receptor (beta chain) appears in the sequencing data of a study of blood T cell repertoires in COVID-19. Study at large: The origin of the acute and convalescent COVID-19 samples was the United States, Italy and Spain. Sources were T cells, B-cell-depleted T cells, or PBMCs; the material itself was cDNA or gDNA.

A Seattle source enrolled patients during active infection and followed them longitudinally. Trimming shortened V by 0 bases and J by 1 base, and 6 bases separated the two germline ends. The germline CDR1 and CDR2 sequences are SGHAT and FQNNGV. CDR3 length: 14 amino acids. Source study methods: From reference gene primer amplification, estimates of nucleated cell counts were derived. Here immunoSEQ multiplex PCR was the method, and the copy in TCRdb shows in-frame clones only, minus some. V, J and clone size derive from that table, while D and trimming were established from the DNA sequence. The profile shows 120,000 or so clones, about 88% of them singletons.

The sequence came from a man in his sixties with COVID-19, enrolled during active disease. Sample: peripheral blood. The chain employs TRBV11-2 and TRBJ1-1, with no clear D. The CDR3 nucleotides are TGTGCCAGCAGCTTAGAAACAAGGAACACTGAAGCTTTCTTT. Translation: CASSLETRNTEAFF.